Described below is a single TCR beta chain sequence and its context. V was cut by 0 bases and J by 6 bases, with 6 bases left in between. This CDR3 has 12 amino acids. Germline V gives CDR1 GTSNPN, CDR2 SVGIG (reference sequence). This record comes from a study of T cell changes during pregnancy in multiple sclerosis. Here immunoSEQ multiplex PCR was the method, and the copy in TCRdb shows in-frame clones only, minus some. Of 40,000 to 60,000 clones in the sample, 90% were seen once. Material: peripheral blood, obtained in the first trimester of pregnancy. This clonotype was sampled from a female donor in good health, enrolled as a control in a pregnancy study. The V call is TRBV30, the J call TRBJ2-1, with unresolved D. CDR3 coding DNA: TGTGCCTGGAGTGTTTTGCGCAATGAGCAGTTCTTC. Amino acid sequence: CAWSVLRNEQFF.